This entry lists 6 T cell receptor beta chains sequenced from one sample in a study of cytomegalovirus exposure and HLA in healthy donors. Profiled with immunoSEQ multiplex PCR; TCRdb holds only in-frame clones, not every one. The sample has over 100,000 clones; 88% are singletons. The sample taken for sequencing was PBMCs. The receptors here all came from a woman in her late teens or twenties in good health and CMV-seronegative.

The rearrangement uses TRBV25-1 and TRBJ2-7; 8 nucleotides match TRBD1. Germline CDR1 reads MGHDK; CDR2 reads SYGVNS. The ends lost 0 bases at V and 0 bases at J; junction bases unmatched: 10. CDR3 size: 18 residues. The CDR3 DNA sequence: TGTGCCAGCAGTGAATATTACTTAGGGACAGGTTCCTCCTACGAGCAGTACTTC. This codes for CASSEYYLGTGSSYEQYF.

The gene calls are TRBV30 and TRBJ1-1, with 8 bases that match TRBD1. Germline-derived CDR1 and CDR2 are GTSNPN and SVGIG (reference sequence). The CDR3 contains 14 residues. The V segment lost 2 bases and the J segment 10 bases; nucleotides outside the gene matches: 12. CDR3 protein: CAWSPIWTGNGAFF. CDR3 DNA: TGTGCCTGGAGTCCGATATGGACAGGGAACGGAGCTTTCTTT.

This chain uses TRBV28 with TRBJ1-5, with 7 bases fitting TRBD1. V gave up 5 bases and J gave up 2 bases; unmatched junction bases: 6. CDR3 length: 15 amino acids. The germline V gene encodes CDR1 MDHEN and CDR2 SYDVKM. CDR3 amino acids: CASSPTGARNQPQHF. The CDR3 bases are TGTGCCAGCAGTCCTACAGGGGCCCGCAATCAGCCCCAGCATTTT.

The rearrangement uses TRBV5-4 and TRBJ1-2; D unclear. The CDR3 extends over 13 amino acids. CDR1 SGHNT and CDR2 YYREEE come from the germline V gene (reference sequence). Trimming removed 1 base from V and 8 bases from J, with 12 bases in between. The CDR3 DNA follows: TGTGCCAGCAGCTTGAGAGGTGAGGGAGGCTACACCTTC. Protein: CASSLRGEGGYTF. Complete variable domain (other parts from reference TRBV5-4 and TRBJ1-2): ETGVTQSPTHLIKTRGQQVTLRCSSQSGHNTVSWYQQALGQGPQFIFQYYREEENGRGNFPPRFSGLQFPNYSSELNVNALELDDSALYLCASSLRGEGGYTFGSGTRLTVV.

This chain joins TRBV6-5 and TRBJ2-2; maybe TRBD1 (6 bases). CDR1 is MNHEY and CDR2 is SVGAGI in the germline V gene. The V end was cut by 4 bases, the J end by 6 bases, with 12 bases between. The CDR3 runs to 14 residues. The CDR3 nucleotides read TGTGCCAGCAGTTTTGATTGGGGGCCCGGGGAGCTGTTTTTT. Protein product: CASSFDWGPGELFF.

A few counts support this clone. The rearrangement links TRBV19 to TRBJ1-1, with D tentatively TRBD1 (5 bases). CDR3 length equals 11 residues. From germline, CDR1 is LNHDA and CDR2 SQIVND (reference sequence). Trimming pared 6 bases from V and 7 bases from J, leaving 9 bases between. Here the CDR3 reads CASSLRGEAFF. DNA for the CDR3: TGTGCCAGTAGCTTAAGGGGTGAAGCTTTCTTT.